This T cell receptor (beta chain) derives from a study of vaccination and CD4 T cells after COVID-19. Treatment denoted: approximately nine-day PBMC culture with coronavirus spike peptide pools or control peptides (ViraFEST assay). T cells were expanded with peptide pools, and expanded clonotypes were identified by TCR sequencing. For this clonotype: Its target is unknown.

Germline V CDR1 and CDR2: DFQATT, SNEGSKA (reference sequence). This CDR3 is built from 11 residues. V was trimmed by 3 bases and J by 3 bases, leaving 6 bases between them. An Oncomine TCR Beta short-read assay was used to sequence the DNA from cultured CD4+ T cells. TCRdb redid the calling of the PCR reads with MiXCR, one entry per CDR3 protein. The sample consists of about 13,000 distinct CDR3 sequences, around two fifths of them appearing once. This TCR came from a human donor who had recovered from COVID-19. The sequencing input was CD4+ T cells from blood, cultured in vitro. This chain links TRBV20-1 with TRBJ2-7; D ambiguous. In nucleotides, the CDR3 is TGCAGTGCTAGGCGTTTCTACGAGCAGTACTTC. The encoded protein is CSARRFYEQYF.